These 2 T cell receptor beta chains originate from one sample sequenced in a study of blood T cells in healthy people across ages (dated by TCRdb to between 2014 and 2017). The library was built by means of 5' RACE. The listed sequencing device is Illumina HiSeq 2500. A second PCR of roughly 7 to 11 cycles was performed with a sample-barcoded 5' primer and a J-beta primer mix. TCRdb trimmed public reads at Q25 via fastp, called clones via MiXCR and kept in-frame beta chains. Identical CDR3 proteins give one entry, which carries the most common genes and DNA. In this sample the table shows over 1,200,000 distinct CDR3 sequences, 59% of which occur a single time. 6.5% to 8.5% of the sample is held by the ten biggest clonotypes. The sample was blood. These receptors all stem from a man between 18 and 35 years old in good health.

This sequence joins TRBV29-1 and TRBJ1-1; the D gene is possibly TRBD1 (6 bases). The V and J ends lost 5 bases and 6 bases respectively, with 16 bases between them. Germline CDR1 and CDR2: SQVTM and ANQGSEA. The CDR3 length is 13 residues. This CDR3 is CSVRTAGTAEAFF. CDR3 in DNA: TGCAGCGTTCGGACAGCGGGAACCGCTGAAGCTTTCTTT.

The table lists this clonotype with a few counts. This sequence joins TRBV10-2 and TRBJ2-7; D remains unclear. The V end lost 9 bases, the J end lost 0 bases, and 15 bases lay between the germline ends. The CDR3 covers 14 residues. From germline, CDR1 is WSHSY and CDR2 SAAADI. CDR3 protein: CASYDSPSSYEQYF. DNA of the CDR3: TGCGCCAGTTACGACTCCCCGAGCTCCTACGAGCAGTACTTC.